In its sample, the clone carrying this TCR beta chain was seen a few times. Its specificity is unknown. This specimen belongs to a study of cytomegalovirus exposure and HLA in healthy donors. Study context: Falling in the Caucasian-associated ancestry cluster were about four fifths of a few hundred genotyped donors.

CDR1 is SGHNT and CDR2 is YYREEE in the germline V gene (reference sequence). V was pared by 0 bases and J by 7 bases, with 4 bases of the junction left unmatched. This CDR3 region has 15 residues. Study-level results: TCR beta chains numbering some 160 were designated cytomegalovirus-associated.

The PCR employed 60 Vbeta primers together with 13 Jbeta primers. Assay used: immunoSEQ multiplex PCR; TCRdb lists only in-frame clones, some missing. The sample shows approximately 92,000 clones, approximately 81% of them seen only once. The rearrangement uses TRBV5-4 and TRBJ2-1; 10 nucleotides line up with TRBD2. Sequencing was performed on PBMCs. This receptor was obtained from a woman in her seventies in good health and CMV-seropositive. The CDR3 reads CASSLASGRDNEQFF. The CDR3 DNA reads TGTGCCAGCAGCTTGGCCAGCGGGAGGGATAATGAGCAGTTCTTC. Together with reference TRBV5-4 and TRBJ2-1, the CDR3 gives the full variable domain: ETGVTQSPTHLIKTRGQQVTLRCSSQSGHNTVSWYQQALGQGPQFIFQYYREEENGRGNFPPRFSGLQFPNYSSELNVNALELDDSALYLCASSLASGRDNEQFFGPGTRLTVL.